This record looks at one T cell receptor (beta chain) sequence and its context. What this receptor recognizes is not known. Per-base quality was not reported, and no clone a single base away is much larger than it. The library was prepared using the immunoSEQ multiplex PCR assay. A mixture of 60 forward primers for TCR Vbeta segments and 13 reverse primers for TCR Jbeta segments was used in the multiplex PCR. Amplification of the CDR3 region of rearranged TCR beta genes was performed with a multiplex PCR assay on genomic DNA. The Illumina HiSeq System was used to sequence the amplified TCR beta libraries as 87-base-pair reads. In the paper's pipeline: In a later analysis, 77 million or so unique TCR beta chains were counted across the roughly 610 repertoires, and about 10 million of these chains were shared by at least two donors. To remove PCR and sequencing errors, raw reads were error-corrected and collapsed into unique sequences using a nearest-neighbor algorithm that merged closely related sequences. V, D and J gene segments were assigned by aligning CDR3 sequences to IMGT reference sequences. For a sequence to be retained, a match of at least six nucleotides to both a V gene segment and a J gene segment was required. Rearrangements were called productive when the CDR3 lacked stop codons and stayed in frame with V and J; all others were non-productive. Following IMGT convention, CDR3 was defined as the stretch from the second conserved V-encoded cysteine to the conserved J-encoded phenylalanine. Sequences without an unambiguous match to a single V gene segment were excluded from the earlier analysis of 450 to 750 of the donors. An earlier analysis of 587 of the donors classified V segments as functional when productive rearrangements were above 56.7% and as segregating when the standard deviation between donors was above 5%. To diagnose cytomegalovirus status from the catalog of TCR beta chain sequences, a statistical classification framework was built. V and J gene assignment, in a later analysis, came from comparing TCR nucleotide sequences with IMGT/GENE-DB human TR gene sequences. Using the TCRdist pipeline, a later analysis assigned CDR3 sequences along with most-parsimonious VDJ recombination scenarios. In a later analysis, each TCR beta chain was defined by its CDR3 amino acid sequence together with its V-gene family, and reads lacking a unique V-gene family were excluded. In a later analysis, some 600 highly shared, low-generation-probability nucleotide sequences were removed to address suspected cross-contamination and a sequencing artifact. In a later analysis, a clonal expansion index was calculated for each public chain from normalized within-repertoire ranks of inferred template counts. A later analysis computed generation probabilities with a VDJ recombination model fitted to out-of-frame rearrangements, and checked the results against IGoR. A later analysis scored TCR-TCR, TCR-HLA and TCR-CMV co-occurrence with hypergeometric tests, applying a repertoire-size bias correction to TCR pairs. False discovery rates were estimated in a later analysis by permuting HLA or CMV assignments 20 times. A later analysis grouped co-occurring TCRs with DBSCAN, adding TCRdist sequence similarity when clustering within HLA-allele-positive subsets. Co-occurrence clustering excluded repertoires with fewer than 30,000 or more than 120,000 public chains, plus five with anomalous nucleotide sharing. Drawn from immuneACCESS, this table holds only the in-frame rearrangements with V and J called that TCRdb kept. Clones are partly lost; checked studies trace under half to an unresolved V gene and leave the rest unexplained. The V and J calls and clone size are taken from that table; D and trimming were inferred from the DNA. The sample includes roughly 100,000 clones, with about 66% observed a single time. About 22% of the sample lies in the top ten.

The cohort was made up of several hundred healthy bone marrow donors. All cohort members were sampled while nominally healthy, although unrecorded immune exposures were likely present. The donor tested CMV seropositive and was one of the 289 seropositive cohort members. Each donor provided a peripheral blood sample, and peripheral blood mononuclear cells were used for TCR beta sequencing. The Qiagen DNeasy Blood Extraction Kit was used to extract genomic DNA from the blood cell samples. CDR1 is given as SGHTA and CDR2 as FQGTGA, both from the germline V gene. CDR3 length: 15 amino acids, cysteine to phenylalanine. Kept here is only the CDR3 DNA, which spans 45 bases and is read in frame from base 1. V gives up 5 bases and J gives up 0 bases, and the segment between their germline ends measures 13 bases. This specimen belongs to a study of cytomegalovirus exposure and HLA in healthy donors (dated by TCRdb to 2016 to 2017). Background for the entire study: An earlier analysis of approximately 640 of the donors reported about 250 Gb of sequence data and 117 million unique TCR beta sequences from about 179 million T cells. Around 320 gigabases of sequencing data and around 87 million unique TCR sequences were included in an early release covering over 600 HLA-typed donors. Among the roughly 400 genotyped donors, 81% belonged to the genetic ancestry cluster associated with self-reported Caucasian donors. The study aimed to test whether cataloging public T cell receptors could reveal signatures of past pathogen exposure. The study profiled the T cell repertoires of about 640 subjects by immunosequencing and related them to cytomegalovirus serostatus. In addition to the first cohort of approximately 670 subjects, a separate validation cohort of 100 to 150 different subjects was used. To predict cytomegalovirus infection status, the study brought together high-throughput TCR immunosequencing, statistical association of individual TCRs with disease status, and machine learning. A later analysis re-examined previously published TCR beta repertoires from several hundred donors and added high-resolution HLA genotyping to investigate patterns of TCR occurrence. Rather than using new phenotypic data, the later analysis identified candidate immune exposures from TCR beta sequences and from how often those sequences occurred across donors. To decide whether each TCR beta V gene segment behaved as functional or pseudogenic, an earlier analysis of 587 of the donors relied on high-throughput TCR beta sequencing. Alongside the repertoire data, information on donor age, sex, ethnicity and CMV serostatus was compiled. Genome-wide SNP genotypes for about 65% of the roughly 670 donors were used in a later genetic analysis, which treated that subset as a discovery cohort. Every repertoire in the discovery cohort had been generated on one and the same sequencing platform. Class I and class II HLA loci were covered by the typing at four-digit resolution. Typing coverage varied by locus: roughly 620-640 donors for A, B, C, DRB1 and DQB1; approximately 560 for DQA1; approximately 570 for DPA1; around 490 for DPB1. Because of strong linkage in the cohort, 4 to 6 DR-DQ haplotypes were treated as single units for association and clustering. Across approximately 400 genotyped donors of the cohort, an average of about 250,000 unique TCR beta nucleotide sequences per donor were sequenced, and roughly a sixth of those sequences were non-productive.

Overall study outcomes, separate from this receptor: Assigning TCR associations to individual alleles was difficult when HLA alleles, especially DR and DQ, strongly co-occurred. Broadly in line with IMGT annotations, most TCR beta V segments showed up in productive rearrangements about 90% or about 30% of the time in an earlier analysis of roughly 590 of the donors. Sequencing depth was assumed to be roughly uniform across donors in the presence/absence analyses, though that assumption may not hold. A later analysis reported that several top co-occurrence clusters appeared linked to parvovirus B19, influenza, CMV and Epstein-Barr virus. A further reported finding was that TCR beta sequences accurately predicted the HLA-A and HLA-B alleles for most subjects in the first cohort. In a later analysis, the rate of TCR association differed among HLA loci, with DRB1 alleles having the most associated TCRs and HLA-C alleles having the fewest. While some public TCRs were present in many individuals, most TCR sequences turned up only very rarely across donors. Because HLA typing was unavailable for some donors at each locus, only the typed subset was used in association tests. A group of highly shared sequence variants was considered likely to be a technical artifact of the sequencing pipeline. Linkage disequilibrium might explain the correlated functional status among segregating V segments, but an unknown experimental factor could not be excluded. In the study, about 150 TCR beta chains were listed as associated with cytomegalovirus. Only TCR beta chains were sequenced in this cohort, and the absence of alpha or paired-chain data limited detectable features. According to a later analysis, most CMV-associated TCR beta chains appeared to be HLA-restricted, and the HLA associations seemed to be driven largely by CMV exposure. CMV serostatus was the only immune exposure information available for the cohort. About 17 rarely observed V segments, including chromosome 9 orphons, were excluded from the earlier analysis of several hundred of the donors because counts were too low. In a later analysis, 15,000 to 20,000 TCR beta sequences were associated with specific HLA alleles at a false discovery rate of 0.05. The classifier was reported to diagnose cytomegalovirus status with high specificity and sensitivity in both the original and validation cohorts. The authors suggested that the approach could potentially be extended to other disease states and immunological phenotypes. Compared with the roughly 600-donor mean, donors in an Asian-associated ancestry cluster had fewer N-insertions in productive TCRs, according to a later genetic analysis. In a later analysis, HLA-associated TCR beta chains were found to be more clonally expanded and to have lower generation probabilities than equally common non-associated chains. In a later genetic analysis, a missense DCLRE1C variant was associated with V-gene and J-gene trimming of TCR beta chains, and the association was replicated in an independent cohort. In vitro tests confirmed that three of the cytomegalovirus-associated TCR beta chains recognize cytomegalovirus antigens. Because the 87-base-pair reads could not distinguish some IMGT-functional V segments, including TRBV6-2 and TRBV6-3, those segments were excluded.

The TCR was taken from a woman aged 45-65 years in good health and CMV-seropositive. The sample taken for sequencing was PBMCs. This sequence uses TRBV7-3 and TRBJ2-5, and perhaps TRBD2 as D gene, on 6 matching bases. The CDR3 here reads CASSQSAGYQETQYF. The nucleotides are TGTGCCAGCAGCCAGTCTGCGGGGTACCAAGAGACCCAGTACTTC.